The entry that follows covers one TCR beta chain sequence. The donors were in the roughly 130-subject validation cohort; that cohort was separate from the approximately 700-subject first cohort. This CDR3 has 16 amino acids. CDR1 and CDR2 (germline): SGHRS, YFSETQ. V dropped 0 bases and J dropped 5; count of bases not matched to a gene: 8. This entry is derived from a study of cytomegalovirus exposure and HLA in healthy donors. Using immunoSEQ multiplex PCR, the repertoire was profiled, and TCRdb retains in-frame clones only, with some absent. The repertoire holds 280,000 or so clones, with approximately 90% as singletons.

The chain combines TRBV5-1 with TRBJ2-5, with 9 positions matching TRBD1. The TCR was taken from a woman aged 18-29 years in good health and CMV-seronegative. Specimen: PBMCs. The CDR3 loop is CASSLVTGGIGETQYF. In DNA, the CDR3 is TGCGCCAGCAGCTTGGTAACAGGGGGCATAGGTGAGACCCAGTACTTC.